The clone carrying this TCR beta chain has ten or more counts. Germline V gives CDR1 MNHEY, CDR2 SVGEGT. The CDR3 length is 15 residues. The V segment lost 7 bases and the J segment 5 bases; nucleotides outside the gene matches: 11. The data belong to a study of T-cell reconstitution after alpha-beta-depleted transplantation in children. Unique molecular identifiers were incorporated during preparation of the TCRbeta library. TCRdb analysed the PCR reads with MiXCR anew, one entry per CDR3 protein. This sample has 200,000 to 250,000 distinct CDR3 sequences, with more than 10% found just once. This TCR was recovered from a human donor who donated a stem cell graft to a child with acute lymphoblastic leukemia. This specimen consisted of PBMCs from the stem cell graft donor, obtained from the stem cell graft. The chain couples TRBV6-2 or TRBV6-3 to TRBJ2-1, with 7 bases fitting TRBD1. CDR3 nucleotide sequence: TGTGCCAGCATAAGCGGACAGGATTTCCACAATGAGCAGTTCTTC. Its translation is CASISGQDFHNEQFF.